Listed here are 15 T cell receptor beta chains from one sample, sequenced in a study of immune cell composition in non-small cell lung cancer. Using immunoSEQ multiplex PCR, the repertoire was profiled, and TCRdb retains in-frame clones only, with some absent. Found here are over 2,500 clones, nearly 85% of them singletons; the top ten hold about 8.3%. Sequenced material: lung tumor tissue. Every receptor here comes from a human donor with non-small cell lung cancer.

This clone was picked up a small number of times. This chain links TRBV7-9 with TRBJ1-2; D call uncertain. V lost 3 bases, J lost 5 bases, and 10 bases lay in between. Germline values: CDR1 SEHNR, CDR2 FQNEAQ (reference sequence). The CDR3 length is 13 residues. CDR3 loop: CASSLNLAYGYTF. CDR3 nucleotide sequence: TGTGCCAGCAGCTTGAATCTAGCTTATGGCTACACCTTC.

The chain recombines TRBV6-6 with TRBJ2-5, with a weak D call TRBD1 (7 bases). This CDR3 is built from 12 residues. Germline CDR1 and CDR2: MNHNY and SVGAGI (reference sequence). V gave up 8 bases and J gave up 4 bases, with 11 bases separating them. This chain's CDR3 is CASSGGGETQYF. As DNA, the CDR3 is TGTGCCAGCTCAGGGGGAGGAGAGACCCAGTACTTC.

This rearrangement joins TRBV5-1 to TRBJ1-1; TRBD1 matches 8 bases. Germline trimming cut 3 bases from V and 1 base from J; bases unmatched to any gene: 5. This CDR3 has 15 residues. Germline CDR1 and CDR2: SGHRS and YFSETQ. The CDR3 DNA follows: TGCGCCAGCAGCTCGACAGGGGACGAGAACACTGAAGCTTTCTTT. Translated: CASSSTGDENTEAFF.

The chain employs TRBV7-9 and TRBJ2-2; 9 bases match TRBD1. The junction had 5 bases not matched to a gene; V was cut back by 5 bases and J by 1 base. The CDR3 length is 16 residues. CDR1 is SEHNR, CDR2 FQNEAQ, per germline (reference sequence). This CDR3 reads CASSTGTGWNTGELFF. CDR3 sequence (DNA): TGTGCCAGCAGCACCGGGACAGGGTGGAACACCGGGGAGCTGTTTTTT.

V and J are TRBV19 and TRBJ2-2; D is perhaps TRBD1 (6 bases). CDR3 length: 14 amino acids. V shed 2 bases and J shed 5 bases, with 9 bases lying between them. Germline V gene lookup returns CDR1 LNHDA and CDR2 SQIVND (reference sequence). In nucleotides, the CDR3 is TGTGCCAGTAGTATAACAGGGTTAACCGGGGAGCTGTTTTTT. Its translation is CASSITGLTGELFF.

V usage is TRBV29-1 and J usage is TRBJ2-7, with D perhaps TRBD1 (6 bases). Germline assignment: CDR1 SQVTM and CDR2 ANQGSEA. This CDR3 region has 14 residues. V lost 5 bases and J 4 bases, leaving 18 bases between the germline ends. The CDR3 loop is CSVQQSRDIYEQYF. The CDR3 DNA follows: TGCAGCGTTCAACAGTCCCGGGACATTTACGAGCAGTACTTC.

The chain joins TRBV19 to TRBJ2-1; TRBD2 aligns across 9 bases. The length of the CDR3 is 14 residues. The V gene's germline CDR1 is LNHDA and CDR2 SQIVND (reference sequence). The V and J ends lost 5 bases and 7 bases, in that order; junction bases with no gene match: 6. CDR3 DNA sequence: TGTGCCAGTAGTCCGGCGGGAGGGCCTAATGAGCAGTTCTTC. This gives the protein CASSPAGGPNEQFF. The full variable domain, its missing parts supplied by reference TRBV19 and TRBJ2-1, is DGGITQSPKYLFRKEGQNVTLSCEQNLNHDAMYWYRQDPGQGLRLIYYSQIVNDFQKGDIAEGYSVSREKKESFPLTVTSAQKNPTAFYLCASSPAGGPNEQFFGPGTRLTVL.

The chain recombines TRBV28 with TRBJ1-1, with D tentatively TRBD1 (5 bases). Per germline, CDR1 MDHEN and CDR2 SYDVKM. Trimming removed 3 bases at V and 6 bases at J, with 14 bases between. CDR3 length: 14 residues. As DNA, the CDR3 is TGTGCCAGCAGTTTGGGGGGTGGGTGGTCTGAAGCTTTCTTT. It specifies CASSLGGGWSEAFF.

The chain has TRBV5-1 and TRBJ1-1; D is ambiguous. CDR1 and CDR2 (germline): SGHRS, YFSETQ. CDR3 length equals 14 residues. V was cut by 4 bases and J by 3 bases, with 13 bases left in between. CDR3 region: CASSLGSRHTEAFF. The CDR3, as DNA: TGCGCCAGCAGCCTAGGGAGCCGGCACACTGAAGCTTTCTTT. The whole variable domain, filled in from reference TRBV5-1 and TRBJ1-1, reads KAGVTQTPRYLIKTRGQQVTLSCSPISGHRSVSWYQQTPGQGLQFLFEYFSETQRNKGNFPGRFSGRQFSNSRSEMNVSTLELGDSALYLCASSLGSRHTEAFFGQGTRLTVV.

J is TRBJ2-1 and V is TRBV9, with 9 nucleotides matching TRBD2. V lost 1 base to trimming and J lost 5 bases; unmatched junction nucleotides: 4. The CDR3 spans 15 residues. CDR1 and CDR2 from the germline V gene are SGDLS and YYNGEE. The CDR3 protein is CASSVSSGINNEQFF. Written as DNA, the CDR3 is TGTGCCAGCAGCGTATCTAGCGGGATTAACAATGAGCAGTTCTTC.

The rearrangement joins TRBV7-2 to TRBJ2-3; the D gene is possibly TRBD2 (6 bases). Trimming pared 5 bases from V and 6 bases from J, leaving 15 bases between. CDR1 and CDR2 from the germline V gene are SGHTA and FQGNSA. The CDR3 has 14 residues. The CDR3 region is CASSRGPLADTQYF. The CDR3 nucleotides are TGTGCCAGCAGCCGGGGTCCCCTAGCGGATACGCAGTATTTT.

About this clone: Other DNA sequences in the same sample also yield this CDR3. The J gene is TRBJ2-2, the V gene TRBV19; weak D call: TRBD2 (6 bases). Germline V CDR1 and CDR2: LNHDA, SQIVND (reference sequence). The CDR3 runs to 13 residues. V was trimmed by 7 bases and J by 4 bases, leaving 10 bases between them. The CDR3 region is CASTVRGTGELFF. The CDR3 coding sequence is TGTGCCAGTACCGTGCGGGGCACCGGGGAGCTGTTTTTT. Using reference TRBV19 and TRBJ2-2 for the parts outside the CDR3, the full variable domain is DGGITQSPKYLFRKEGQNVTLSCEQNLNHDAMYWYRQDPGQGLRLIYYSQIVNDFQKGDIAEGYSVSREKKESFPLTVTSAQKNPTAFYLCASTVRGTGELFFGEGSRLTVL.

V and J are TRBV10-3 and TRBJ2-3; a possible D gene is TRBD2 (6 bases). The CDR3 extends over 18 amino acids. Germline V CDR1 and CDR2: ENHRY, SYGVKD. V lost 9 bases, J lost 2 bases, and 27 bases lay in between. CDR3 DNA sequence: TGTGCCATAGGCCGGGACTGGAAAAACAAAAGGTTCACAGATACGCAGTATTTT. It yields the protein CAIGRDWKNKRFTDTQYF.

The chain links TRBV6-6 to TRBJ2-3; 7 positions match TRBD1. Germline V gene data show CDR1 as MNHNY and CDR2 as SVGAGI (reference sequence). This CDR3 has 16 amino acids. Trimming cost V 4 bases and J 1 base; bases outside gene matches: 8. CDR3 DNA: TGTGCCAGCAGTTCCACCCAGGGGGTCGGCACAGATACGCAGTATTTT. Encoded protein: CASSSTQGVGTDTQYF.

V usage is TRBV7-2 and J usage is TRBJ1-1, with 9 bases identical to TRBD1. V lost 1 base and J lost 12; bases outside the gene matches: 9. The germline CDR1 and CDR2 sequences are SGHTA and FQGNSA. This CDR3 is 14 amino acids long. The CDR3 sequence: CASSLGTGAGSPFF. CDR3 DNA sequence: TGTGCCAGCAGCTTAGGGACAGGGGCCGGTAGTCCTTTCTTT.